One and the same sample provided the 27 T cell receptor beta chains below, sequenced in a study of OX40 agonist ivuxolimab in advanced cancers. Assay: immunoSEQ multiplex PCR; the TCRdb copy retains only in-frame clones and omits some. The sample carries 75,000 to 90,000 clones, roughly 90% recorded once. Specimen: CD4+ or CD8+ T cells sorted from blood, collected in a trial of the OX40 agonist ivuxolimab. These receptors all stem from an adult with an advanced solid tumor such as melanoma, head and neck, liver or kidney cancer.

V usage is TRBV9 and J usage is TRBJ2-1; 8 nucleotides line up with TRBD2. The CDR3 length is 13 residues. Germline CDR1 is SGDLS and CDR2 is YYNGEE. V shed 3 bases and J 12 bases; nucleotides not matched to a gene: 8. CDR3 protein: CASSAGGSGVQFF. The CDR3 DNA reads as TGTGCCAGCAGCGCGGGGGGGAGTGGGGTGCAGTTCTTC.

The chain couples TRBV19 to TRBJ2-1; tentative D call: TRBD2 (7 bases). Between the trimmed V and J ends, which lost 10 bases and 6 bases, there was a span of 25 bases. This CDR3 has 16 amino acids. The germline CDR1 and CDR2 sequences are LNHDA and SQIVND (reference sequence). This CDR3 reads CATSPRGLAVFNEQFF. The CDR3 nucleotides are TGTGCCACCTCACCCAGGGGTCTAGCGGTTTTCAATGAGCAGTTCTTC.

The V gene is TRBV5-4, the J gene TRBJ2-7; 11 nucleotides line up with TRBD1. CDR1 and CDR2 from the germline V gene are SGHNT and YYREEE (reference sequence). V shed 4 bases, J shed 2 bases, and the junction held 5 bases outside the gene matches. This CDR3 spans 15 amino acids. The CDR3 sequence is CASSTRGQGAYEQYF. The CDR3 DNA reads as TGTGCCAGCAGCACGCGGGGACAGGGGGCCTACGAGCAGTACTTC.

V usage is TRBV19 and J usage is TRBJ2-4, with 7 bases fitting TRBD1. Looked up from germline, CDR1 is LNHDA and CDR2 is SQIVND (reference sequence). With 5 bases clipped from V and 0 bases from J, the junction kept 13 bases outside the gene matches. The CDR3 sequence is 18 residues long. The CDR3 here is CASSPRTGNVLAKNIQYF. The CDR3 nucleotides read TGTGCCAGTAGTCCCCGGACAGGCAACGTCCTAGCCAAAAACATTCAGTACTTC.

The J gene is TRBJ2-5, the V gene TRBV5-4, with a weak D call TRBD2 (5 bases). CDR3 length: 15 residues. V was clipped by 0 bases and J by 5 bases, with 14 bases between them. Germline CDR1 is SGHNT and CDR2 is YYREEE (reference sequence). The CDR3 bases are TGTGCCAGCAGCTTGGTGGGTGAGGGTTCGGAGACCCAGTACTTC. Translation: CASSLVGEGSETQYF.

The V and J genes are TRBV7-2 and TRBJ2-4; D gene uncertain. V was cut by 1 base and J by 9 bases, with 4 bases left in between. Germline lookup yields CDR1 SGHTA and CDR2 FQGNSA. This CDR3 is built from 11 residues. The DNA of the CDR3 is TGTGCCAGCAGCTTAGGTAGCATTCAGTACTTC. Translating gives CASSLGSIQYF.

The V gene is TRBV4-2, the J gene TRBJ2-7; a possible D gene is TRBD1 (6 bases). Germline CDR1 and CDR2: LGHNA and YNFKEQ. The CDR3 covers 14 residues. The V and J ends lost 3 bases and 6 bases respectively, with 15 bases between them. The CDR3 loop is CASSQPTGPGEQYF. The CDR3 region has the DNA TGTGCCAGCAGCCAGCCGACAGGCCCTGGCGAGCAGTACTTC.

V and J are TRBV5-1 and TRBJ1-2, with D possibly TRBD1 on 5 matching bases. The V gene lost 0 bases and the J gene lost 4 bases, with 13 bases spanning the gap. Germline CDR1 SGHRS, CDR2 YFSETQ. This CDR3 spans 15 amino acids. CDR3: CASSLVPGSFYGYTF. CDR3 sequence (DNA): TGCGCCAGCAGCTTGGTTCCAGGGAGTTTCTATGGCTACACCTTC.

The rearrangement uses TRBV2 and TRBJ2-4; D perhaps matches TRBD2 (6 bases). Per germline, CDR1 SNHLY and CDR2 FYNNEI. Trimming cost V 8 bases and J 9 bases, with 17 bases left between them. The CDR3 totals 13 residues. The CDR3 DNA follows: TGTGCCAGCTCCCCCGGGGGTAGTAGCATTCAGTACTTC. This gives the protein CASSPGGSSIQYF.

The V call is TRBV6-5, the J call TRBJ2-5, with 8 bases matching TRBD1. The J call may be wrong; the DNA end is better matched by TRBJ2-7. CDR3 length: 14 residues. CDR1 is MNHEY, CDR2 SVGAGI, per germline. The CDR3 nucleotides read TGTGCCAGCAGCTACGGAGGACAGGGCGACGAGCAGTACTTC. Its translation is CASSYGGQGDEQYF.

The chain employs TRBV20-1 and TRBJ2-1; D gene ambiguous. Trimming pared 3 bases from V and 15 bases from J, leaving 12 bases between. Germline V gene data show CDR1 as DFQATT and CDR2 as SNEGSKA (reference sequence). The CDR3 extends over 10 amino acids. CDR3 protein: CSASTAKRFF. The CDR3 DNA reads TGCAGTGCTAGTACGGCGAAGCGGTTCTTC.

V and J are TRBV6-6 and TRBJ2-7, with a tentative D call TRBD1 (6 bases). The V end lost 3 bases, the J end lost 0 bases, and 9 bases lay between the germline ends. The length of the CDR3 is 14 residues. Germline V lookup: CDR1 MNHNY, CDR2 SVGAGI (reference sequence). DNA of the CDR3: TGTGCCAGCAGTTATGCAGGGGACTCCTACGAGCAGTACTTC. Its translation is CASSYAGDSYEQYF.

This clone was counted a single time. This sample includes further DNA sequences coding for the same CDR3. The chain employs TRBV11-2 and TRBJ1-2, with 7 bases lining up with TRBD1. Germline loops: CDR1 SGHAT, CDR2 FQNNGV. The CDR3 consists of 12 residues. With 6 bases clipped from V and 5 bases from J, the junction kept 3 bases outside the gene matches. The CDR3 region has the DNA TGTGCCAGCAGTTCAGGGGGATATGGCTACACCTTC. Amino acids: CASSSGGYGYTF.

This sequence joins TRBV28 and TRBJ1-2; D gene ambiguous. The CDR3 has 13 amino acids. Germline V gene sequence: CDR1 MDHEN, CDR2 SYDVKM. V was pared by 5 bases and J by 6 bases, with 13 bases between. CDR3 in amino acids: CASSPPISNGYTF. The DNA of the CDR3 is TGTGCCAGCAGTCCGCCCATTTCAAATGGCTACACCTTC.

V is TRBV13 and J is TRBJ2-3; weak D call: TRBD2 (5 bases). In germline, CDR1 is PRHDT, CDR2 FYEKMQ (reference sequence). Deletions cut 7 bases from V and 4 bases from J, with 15 bases between. CDR3 size: 14 residues. The CDR3: CASTITWGADTQYF. The CDR3 nucleotides are TGTGCCAGCACCATAACCTGGGGAGCAGATACGCAGTATTTT.

The chain couples TRBV19 to TRBJ2-6; the D gene is possibly TRBD2 (5 bases). Per germline, CDR1 LNHDA and CDR2 SQIVND (reference sequence). The length of the CDR3 is 16 residues. V was cut by 0 bases and J by 4 bases, with 10 bases left in between. The CDR3 reads CASSIDRGAGANVLTF. For the CDR3, the DNA is TGTGCCAGTAGTATAGATCGGGGTGCGGGGGCCAACGTCCTGACTTTC.

This clone showed up just once. J is TRBJ2-1 and V is TRBV29-1; D is perhaps TRBD2 (5 bases). Germline CDR1 reads SQVTM; CDR2 reads ANQGSEA. This CDR3 region has 14 residues. Trimming left V 1 base short and J 1 base short, with 8 bases between. The CDR3 loop reads CSVEAGFSYNEQFF. The CDR3 coding sequence is TGCAGCGTTGAAGCGGGGTTTTCCTACAATGAGCAGTTCTTC.

The DNA for the CDR3 is TGCGCCAGCTCCGGAGGGAGCTCCTACGAGCAGTACTTC. Amino acids: CASSGGSSYEQYF. V is TRBV5-1 and J is TRBJ2-7, with a possible D match to TRBD2 (6 bases). V shed 7 bases and J shed 0 bases, with 11 bases lying between them. The CDR3 contains 13 residues. Germline assignment: CDR1 SGHRS and CDR2 YFSETQ. The full variable domain, completed using reference TRBV5-1 and TRBJ2-7, is KAGVTQTPRYLIKTRGQQVTLSCSPISGHRSVSWYQQTPGQGLQFLFEYFSETQRNKGNFPGRFSGRQFSNSRSEMNVSTLELGDSALYLCASSGGSSYEQYFGPGTRLTVT.

The chain is built from TRBV4-1 and TRBJ1-4; D is unclear. This CDR3 comprises 13 residues. Germline assignment: CDR1 MGHRA and CDR2 YSYEKL. V lost 5 bases, J lost 4 bases, and 8 bases lay in between. The CDR3: CASSVMNNEKLFF. The CDR3 coding sequence is TGCGCCAGCAGCGTGATGAATAATGAAAAACTGTTTTTT.

The CDR3 sequence is CASSISGGPQETQYF. The CDR3 bases are TGCGCCAGCAGCATTAGCGGGGGACCCCAGGAGACCCAGTACTTC. V is TRBV5-1 and J is TRBJ2-5, with TRBD2 matching 9 bases. The J segment lost 5 bases and the V segment lost 4 bases, leaving 9 bases of the junction unmatched. This CDR3 region has 15 residues. The germline CDR1 and CDR2 sequences are SGHRS and YFSETQ.

The chain is built from TRBV6-5 and TRBJ1-2, with a weak D call TRBD1 (5 bases). V lost 8 bases to trimming and J lost 2 bases, with 12 bases between them. Germline loops: CDR1 MNHEY, CDR2 SVGAGI. The CDR3 has 13 residues. This chain's CDR3 is CASHRGENYGYTF. The CDR3 nucleotides read TGTGCCAGCCATAGAGGGGAGAACTATGGCTACACCTTC.

J is TRBJ2-5 and V is TRBV5-1; D is possibly TRBD1 or TRBD2 (5 bases each). CDR1 and CDR2 (germline): SGHRS, YFSETQ. The CDR3 length is 13 residues. The V end lost 4 bases, the J end lost 4 bases, and 11 bases lay between the germline ends. CDR3 bases: TGCGCCAGCAGCGTCCCAGGGAGAGAGACCCAGTACTTC. Amino acids: CASSVPGRETQYF.

J is TRBJ1-4 and V is TRBV4-1; D might be TRBD1 (6 bases). CDR3 length equals 15 residues. With 5 bases removed from V and 0 bases from J, the gap between germline ends came to 10 bases. The germline V gene encodes CDR1 MGHRA and CDR2 YSYEKL. Written as DNA, the CDR3 is TGCGCCAGCAGCACAGGGTATGCAACTAATGAAAAACTGTTTTTT. Its protein product is CASSTGYATNEKLFF.

The J gene is TRBJ2-5, the V gene TRBV27; weak D call: TRBD2 (5 bases). The CDR3 extends over 14 amino acids. V shed 5 bases and J shed 2 bases, with 12 bases lying between them. The germline CDR1 and CDR2 sequences are MNHEY and SMNVEV (reference sequence). This CDR3 is CASSISGAQETQYF. DNA of the CDR3: TGTGCCAGCAGTATAAGCGGAGCACAAGAGACCCAGTACTTC.

The table lists this clone with a count of one. J is TRBJ2-2 and V is TRBV5-1, with D uncertain. Germline lookup yields CDR1 SGHRS and CDR2 YFSETQ. Trimming took off 5 bases at V and 0 bases at J, with 8 bases between the two ends. The CDR3 spans 14 residues. CDR3 DNA: TGCGCCAGCAGACAGACTCCGAACACCGGGGAGCTGTTTTTT. Protein product: CASRQTPNTGELFF.

This sequence joins TRBV15 and TRBJ2-5; a weak D match, TRBD2 (6 bases). V shed 0 bases and J shed 4 bases, with 18 bases lying between them. From germline, CDR1 is LNHNV and CDR2 YYDKDF (reference sequence). The CDR3 runs to 17 residues. CDR3 loop: CATSREATGTARETQYF. For the CDR3, the DNA is TGTGCCACCAGCAGAGAAGCCACCGGGACTGCCCGAGAGACCCAGTACTTC.

The rearrangement links TRBV5-1 to TRBJ2-5; TRBD1 agrees at 8 bases. This CDR3 spans 15 amino acids. From germline, CDR1 is SGHRS and CDR2 YFSETQ. V lost 1 base, J lost 2 bases, and 4 bases stayed unmatched. This chain's CDR3 is CASSLSGTGQETQYF. The CDR3 nucleotides read TGCGCCAGCAGCTTGTCCGGGACAGGTCAAGAGACCCAGTACTTC.